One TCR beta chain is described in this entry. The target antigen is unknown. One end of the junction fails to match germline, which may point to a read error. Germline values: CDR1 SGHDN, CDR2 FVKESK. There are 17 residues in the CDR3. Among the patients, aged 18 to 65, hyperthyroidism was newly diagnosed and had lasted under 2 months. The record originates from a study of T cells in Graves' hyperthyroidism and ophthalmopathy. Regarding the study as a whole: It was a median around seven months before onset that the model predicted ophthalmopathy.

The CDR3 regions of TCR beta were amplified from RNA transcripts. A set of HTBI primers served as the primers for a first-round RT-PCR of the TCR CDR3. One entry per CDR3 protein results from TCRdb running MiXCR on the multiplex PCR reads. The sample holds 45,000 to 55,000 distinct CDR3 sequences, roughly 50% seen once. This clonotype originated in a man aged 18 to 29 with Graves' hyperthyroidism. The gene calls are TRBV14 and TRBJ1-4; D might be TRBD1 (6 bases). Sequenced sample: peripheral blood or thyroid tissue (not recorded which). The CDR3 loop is CASSQVTGGGTNEKLPF. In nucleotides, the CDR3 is TGTGCCAGCAGCCAAGTTACGGGAGGGGGAACTAATGAAAAACTGCCTTTT. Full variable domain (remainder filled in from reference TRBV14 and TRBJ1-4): EAGVTQFPSHSVIEKGQTVTLRCDPISGHDNLYWYRRVMGKEIKFLLHFVKESKQDESGMPNNRFLAERTGGTYSTLKVQPAELEDSGVYFCASSQVTGGGTNEKLPFGSGTQLSVL.